This section outlines one TCR beta chain sequence together with its context. The antigen is undetermined. Method: immunoSEQ multiplex PCR; TCRdb's copy keeps in-frame clones and lacks some. The data show some 120,000 clones, more than 90% seen once. These data originate in a study of human thymus T cells. The V and J ends lost 4 bases and 6 bases respectively, with 10 bases between them. Germline V gene sequence: CDR1 LGHNA, CDR2 YNFKEQ. CDR3 size: 13 residues. Study findings and constraints: Related research described thymic repertoires that were highly overlapping among unrelated individuals. Gene usage for V and J segments appeared biased in thymic and blood repertoires.

The source of the thymus tissue was resections taken during corrective heart surgery. Congenital heart defects were the reason for the corrective surgery that the donors, healthy Finnish infants, were having. This sequence originates from a boy under three years old with a congenital heart defect but otherwise immunologically healthy. Sequencing was done on a sample of thymus tissue. This chain connects TRBV4-2 to TRBJ2-1; no reliable D call. In DNA form, the CDR3 reads TGTGCCAGCAGCCCCGTCGACCCCAATGAGCAGTTCTTC. This gives the protein CASSPVDPNEQFF.